A single sample is the source of the 12 T cell receptor beta chains below, sequenced in a study of CD8 T cells in Susac syndrome. Roughly 0.45 to 1 ug RNA was reverse transcribed with random hexamers. Each CDR3 protein gets one entry after TCRdb re-called the immunoSEQ multiplex PCR reads with MiXCR. This table has 100,000 to 150,000 distinct CDR3 sequences, around 95% appearing once. Material: CD8+ T cells from PBMCs. These receptors came from a human donor with Susac syndrome.

The rearrangement joins TRBV24-1 to TRBJ2-2; the D gene is possibly TRBD2 (6 bases). The CDR3 is 15 amino acids. V was trimmed by 3 bases and J by 3 bases, leaving 10 bases between them. The germline V gene encodes CDR1 KGHDR and CDR2 SFDVKD. This chain's CDR3 is CATSDAGSDTGELFF. The CDR3 nucleotides read TGTGCCACCAGTGATGCGGGGTCCGACACCGGGGAGCTGTTTTTT.

The chain joins TRBV12-3 or TRBV12-4 to TRBJ1-2; D might be TRBD1 (6 bases). With 3 bases removed from V and 2 bases from J, the gap between germline ends came to 16 bases. The CDR3 has 16 residues. The CDR3 loop is CASSFGGHLPNYGYTF. CDR3 nucleotide sequence: TGTGCCAGCAGTTTTGGGGGACACCTCCCGAACTATGGCTACACCTTC.

This clonotype was detected only once. The chain carries TRBV7-8 and TRBJ1-1; D gene uncertain. The CDR3 consists of 14 residues. CDR1 and CDR2 from the germline V gene are SGHVS and FQNEAQ. Trimming cost V 5 bases and J 5 bases, with 15 bases left between them. CDR3 loop: CASSLDKLGTEAFF. In DNA form, the CDR3 reads TGTGCCAGCAGCCTAGACAAGCTGGGAACTGAAGCTTTCTTT.

The CDR3 spells CASRGTGEAGELFF. CDR3 coding DNA: TGTGCCAGCAGAGGTACAGGGGAAGCCGGGGAGCTGTTTTTT. The chain carries TRBV11-2 and TRBJ2-2; 7 bases align to TRBD1. Germline CDR1 and CDR2: SGHAT and FQNNGV. The CDR3 runs 14 residues. V was clipped by 6 bases and J by 6 bases; unmatched bases: 7.

This clonotype has just one count. The gene calls are TRBV12-3 or TRBV12-4 and TRBJ2-1; D unclear. Trimming pared 2 bases from V and 1 base from J, leaving 6 bases between. This CDR3 has 14 residues. CDR3 in amino acids: CASSLLDSYNEQFF. The CDR3 DNA reads as TGTGCCAGCAGTTTACTGGATTCCTACAATGAGCAGTTCTTC.

The chain combines TRBV20-1 with TRBJ1-3; D is unclear. Germline V lookup: CDR1 DFQATT, CDR2 SNEGSKA (reference sequence). V lost 0 bases and J lost 4, with 4 bases in between. The CDR3 loop spans 12 amino acids. CDR3 protein: CSARELGNTIYF. The CDR3 DNA follows: TGCAGTGCTAGAGAGCTGGGAAACACCATATATTTT.

V usage is TRBV9 and J usage is TRBJ2-2; D gene ambiguous. V lost 3 bases to trimming and J lost 0 bases, with 12 bases between them. The CDR3 is made up of 16 amino acids. Germline loops: CDR1 SGDLS, CDR2 YYNGEE. CDR3 protein: CASSAPARTNTGELFF. The CDR3 DNA reads TGTGCCAGCAGCGCCCCTGCACGGACGAACACCGGGGAGCTGTTTTTT.

The chain couples TRBV5-6 to TRBJ1-6; 7 bases are shared with TRBD1. With 3 bases clipped from V and 3 bases from J, the junction kept 6 bases outside the gene matches. The germline V gene has CDR1 SGHDT and CDR2 YYEEEE. The CDR3 contains 16 residues. The CDR3 protein is CASSSGQAYYNSPLHF. In nucleotides, the CDR3 is TGTGCCAGCAGCTCCGGACAGGCCTACTATAATTCACCCCTCCACTTT.

The V and J genes are TRBV18 and TRBJ1-5; 7 positions agree with TRBD1. Germline-derived CDR1 and CDR2 are KGHSH and LQKENI. V was pared by 3 bases and J by 8 bases, with 7 bases of the junction left unmatched. The CDR3 sequence is 14 residues long. CDR3 amino acids: CASSPTGIFEPQHF. As DNA, the CDR3 is TGTGCCAGCTCACCGACAGGGATTTTTGAGCCCCAGCATTTT.

V and J are TRBV30 and TRBJ1-2; D unclear. Per germline, CDR1 GTSNPN and CDR2 SVGIG (reference sequence). This CDR3 comprises 13 residues. V was cut by 0 bases and J by 6 bases, with 11 bases left in between. The CDR3 loop is CAWSVQGMDGYTF. CDR3 nucleotide sequence: TGTGCCTGGAGTGTACAAGGGATGGATGGCTACACCTTC.

The chain joins TRBV7-9 to TRBJ2-5, with D uncertain. The CDR3 totals 13 residues. Germline CDR1 is SEHNR and CDR2 is FQNEAQ (reference sequence). Trimming shortened V by 5 bases and J by 2 bases, and 9 bases separated the two germline ends. The CDR3: CASSPKTQETQYF. The CDR3 DNA follows: TGTGCCAGCAGCCCCAAAACTCAAGAGACCCAGTACTTC.

The chain links TRBV12-3 or TRBV12-4 to TRBJ2-7; TRBD2 aligns across 10 bases. The CDR3 length is 14 residues. The junction had 6 bases not matched to a gene; V was cut back by 6 bases and J by 4 bases. The DNA of the CDR3 is TGTGCCAGCAGCCCTAGCGGGGGACAGTACGAGCAGTACTTC. Amino acids: CASSPSGGQYEQYF.